This T cell receptor (beta chain) was sequenced in a study of cytomegalovirus exposure and HLA in healthy donors. Study information: The same platform as the 666 first-cohort repertoires was used for the 100 to 150 validation repertoires, a later analysis reported. Study-wide findings and caveats: Researchers reported that a few CMV-associated chains were confirmed in vitro as CMV antigen-specific. Associated with cytomegalovirus, according to the listing, were 150 to 200 TCR beta chains.

Produced via immunoSEQ multiplex PCR; TCRdb's table is partial and in-frame only. Seen here are some 80,000 clones, approximately 96% observed once, and the top ten hold under 1.5%. About this clone: What it recognizes is unknown.

The CDR3 is 12 amino acids. Trimming cost V 0 bases and J 9 bases, with 6 bases left between them. Germline assignment: CDR1 SGHDN and CDR2 FVKESK. This clonotype was obtained from a woman aged 18 to 35 in good health and CMV-seronegative. The rearrangement links TRBV14 to TRBJ2-1; the D is unclear. The sequencing input was PBMCs. The CDR3 coding sequence is TGTGCCAGCAGCCAAGATTCCATTGAGCAGTTCTTC. It is translated as CASSQDSIEQFF.